This T cell receptor (beta chain) was observed in a study of blood T cell repertoires in COVID-19. This clone appeared a single time. Data came from immunoSEQ multiplex PCR; TCRdb stores just in-frame clones and leaves some out. The sample shows roughly 250,000 clones, roughly 87% of them seen only once. The sequencing input was PBMCs or T cells enriched from blood (not recorded which). This receptor was taken from a young woman with acute COVID-19.

CDR3 sequence (DNA): TGTGCCAGCAGCTTAGCCCCTCGCCTCAGCTCCTACAATGAGCAGTTCTTC. Its translation: CASSLAPRLSSYNEQFF. The chain links TRBV7-2 to TRBJ2-1; D not certain. Germline V gene lookup returns CDR1 SGHTA and CDR2 FQGNSA. V dropped 0 bases and J dropped 0 bases, with 12 bases sitting between them. The CDR3 consists of 17 residues.